This T cell receptor beta chain is drawn from a study of OX40 agonist ivuxolimab in advanced cancers. Study-wide findings and caveats: Dose levels from 0.1 to 3.0 mg/kg saw CD4+ and CD8+ blood T cells expand clonally by week 6. Average numbers of expanded clones were greater in CD8+ T cells than in CD4+.

To note about this clone: The antigen is not known.

Assay: immunoSEQ multiplex PCR; the TCRdb copy retains only in-frame clones and omits some. The sample yields about 84,000 clones, 75% to 90% seen once. Trimming removed 9 bases from V and 3 bases from J, with 6 bases in between. Germline CDR1 reads SNHLY; CDR2 reads FYNNEI. The CDR3 sequence is 10 residues long. The sequence came from an adult with an advanced solid tumor such as melanoma, head and neck, liver or kidney cancer. The chain is built from TRBV2 and TRBJ2-7, with unresolved D. The sample was CD4+ or CD8+ T cells sorted from blood, taken in a trial of the OX40 agonist ivuxolimab. The CDR3 coding sequence is TGTGCCAGTAGGCTCTACGAGCAGTACGTC. Its protein product is CASRLYEQYV.